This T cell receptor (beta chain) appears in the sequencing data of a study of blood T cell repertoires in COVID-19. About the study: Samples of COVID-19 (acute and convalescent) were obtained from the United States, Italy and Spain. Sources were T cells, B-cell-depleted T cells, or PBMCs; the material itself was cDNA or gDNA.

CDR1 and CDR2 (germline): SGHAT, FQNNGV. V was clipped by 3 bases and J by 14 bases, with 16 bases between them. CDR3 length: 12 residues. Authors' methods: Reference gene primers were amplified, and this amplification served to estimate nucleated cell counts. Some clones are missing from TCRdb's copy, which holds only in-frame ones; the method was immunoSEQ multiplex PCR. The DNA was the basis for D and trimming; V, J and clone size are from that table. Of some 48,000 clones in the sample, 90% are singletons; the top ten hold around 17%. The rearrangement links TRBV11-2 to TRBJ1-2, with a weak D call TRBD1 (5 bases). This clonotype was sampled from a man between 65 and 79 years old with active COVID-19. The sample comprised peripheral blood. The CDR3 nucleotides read TGTGCCAGCAGCTTCCCCGCGGGGCTAGGGACCTTC. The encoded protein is CASSFPAGLGTF.